The present TCR beta chain was sequenced within a study of T cell changes during pregnancy in multiple sclerosis. This CDR3 has 15 amino acids. The germline V gene has CDR1 SNHLY and CDR2 FYNNEI. V was shortened by 1 base and J by 7 bases, with 14 bases between the two germline ends. The method was immunoSEQ multiplex PCR; TCRdb's version includes in-frame clones alone and lacks a portion of them. The repertoire consists of some 60,000 clones, with 90% to 95% occurring once and the leading ten covering roughly 0.34%. The source is a female donor with multiple sclerosis, enrolled in a pregnancy study. Sequenced here: CD4+ T cells from peripheral blood mononuclear cells, sampled before pregnancy. The rearrangement links TRBV2 to TRBJ1-5; D is ambiguous. This CDR3 reads CASSEVSRSRQPQHF. CDR3 in DNA: TGTGCCAGCAGTGAAGTGTCCCGGAGTCGGCAGCCCCAGCATTTT.